This is a list of T cell receptor beta chains from one sample in a study of blood T cells in healthy people across ages. TCRdb processed the 5' RACE reads anew with MiXCR; each CDR3 protein has one entry. This table holds 550,000 to 650,000 distinct CDR3 sequences, over 25% found once. These data are also associated with another study on T cells of mothers and their children.

Sequencing was done on a sample of blood. The receptor source for this set is a boy aged 2-9 years in good health. The CDR3 runs from the conserved cysteine through the conserved F or W. The order of the fields is D gene, J gene, clone size, V gene, CDR3 protein, CDR3 DNA. The D gene is left open where the match is weak. Some rows have no size entry. The others give once, few or many, or a class for an expanded clone.

TRBD2	TRBJ2-1	few	TRBV20-1	CSARPLAGVLNEQFF	TGCAGTGCTAGACCTCTAGCGGGGGTTCTCAATGAGCAGTTCTTC
TRBD2	TRBJ2-3	few	TRBV7-3	CASSPSGGAADTQYF	TGTGCCAGCAGCCCTAGCGGGGGGGCTGCAGATACGCAGTATTTT
TRBD1	TRBJ1-2	NA	TRBV29-1	CSAGQGEGGGYTF	TGCAGCGCTGGACAGGGAGAGGGAGGCGGCTACACCTTC
TRBD1	TRBJ1-4	NA	TRBV15	CATSRETGVNEKLFF	TGTGCCACCAGCAGAGAAACAGGGGTTAATGAAAAACTGTTTTTT
NA	TRBJ1-1	NA	TRBV6-5	CASSYSRSGRALTEAFF	TGTGCCAGCAGTTACTCGAGATCGGGCAGGGCCCTCACTGAAGCTTTCTTT
NA	TRBJ2-7	NA	TRBV5-4	CASSFGQGTYEQCF	NA
NA	TRBJ2-1	NA	TRBV20-1	CSARDVQAAEGQFF	TGCAGTGCTAGAGATGTGCAGGCTGCTGAAGGGCAGTTCTTC
NA	TRBJ1-1	NA	TRBV12-3/TRBV12-4	CASSRQVATEAFF	TGTGCCAGCAGTCGACAGGTAGCGACTGAAGCTTTCTTT
TRBD2	TRBJ2-7	few	TRBV12-3/TRBV12-4	CASSLGLAGVSYEQYF	TGTGCCAGCAGTTTAGGACTAGCGGGAGTTTCCTACGAGCAGTACTTC
TRBD2	TRBJ2-5	NA	TRBV11-1	CASSLASGGFGETQYF	TGTGCCAGCAGCTTAGCCAGCGGGGGATTTGGAGAGACCCAGTACTTC
NA	TRBJ2-5	NA	TRBV20-1	CSARKAPQETQYF	TGCAGTGCTAGAAAAGCCCCCCAAGAGACCCAGTACTTC
TRBD2	TRBJ2-7	few	TRBV10-3	CATGTSGIISYEQYF	TGTGCCACCGGGACTAGCGGGATCATCTCCTACGAGCAGTACTTC
TRBD2	TRBJ2-6	few	TRBV27	CASRVSGGPSSGANVLTF	TGTGCCAGCAGAGTTAGCGGGGGGCCCAGCTCTGGGGCCAACGTCCTGACTTTC
TRBD1	TRBJ1-2	NA	TRBV7-2	CASSLGVGGAYGYTF	TGTGCCAGCAGCTTAGGAGTAGGGGGCGCGTATGGCTACACCTTC
NA	TRBJ2-4	few	TRBV20-1	CSAGGKNIQYF	TGCAGTGCTGGGGGAAAAAACATTCAGTACTTC
NA	TRBJ1-4	NA	TRBV19	CASTEEEKLFF	TGTGCCAGTACCGAGGAGGAAAAACTGTTTTTT
NA	TRBJ1-2	few	TRBV7-9	CASSKGGNGYTF	TGTGCCAGCAGCAAGGGGGGTAATGGCTACACCTTC
TRBD1	TRBJ1-1	NA	TRBV5-1	CASSQLTGGTEAFF	TGCGCCAGCAGCCAACTAACAGGGGGCACTGAAGCTTTCTTT
TRBD2	TRBJ2-1	NA	TRBV27	CASSARGLAGVYNEQFF	TGTGCCAGCAGCGCCCGGGGACTAGCGGGGGTATACAATGAGCAGTTCTTC
NA	TRBJ2-1	few	TRBV11-2	CASSSRQSLARTDNEQFF	TGTGCCAGCAGCTCCCGCCAATCCCTAGCAAGGACCGACAATGAGCAGTTCTTC
NA	TRBJ1-2	NA	TRBV20-1	CSARPGQFYGYTF	TGCAGTGCTAGACCGGGACAATTCTATGGCTACACCTTC
TRBD1	TRBJ1-2	few	TRBV7-9	CASSSLDRGIAYGYTF	TGTGCCAGCAGCAGTCTCGACAGGGGGATCGCCTATGGCTACACCTTC
NA	TRBJ2-1	NA	TRBV29-1	CSVEWPSGLLTYNEQFF	TGCAGCGTTGAATGGCCGTCAGGACTGCTTACCTACAATGAGCAGTTCTTC
TRBD2	TRBJ2-2	few	TRBV12-3/TRBV12-4	CASRNLAGATGELFF	TGTGCCAGCAGAAATCTAGCGGGGGCCACCGGGGAGCTGTTTTTT
NA	TRBJ1-2	few	TRBV12-3/TRBV12-4	CAGSLYSGGRGYTF	TGTGCCGGCAGTTTATACTCCGGGGGGAGAGGCTACACCTTC
TRBD2	TRBJ2-1	NA	TRBV20-1	CSASSAGSSYNEQFF	TGCAGTGCTAGCTCAGCGGGGAGCTCCTACAATGAGCAGTTCTTC
NA	TRBJ1-1	many	TRBV12-3/TRBV12-4	CASSLAATAVGAFF	TGTGCCAGCAGTTTAGCGGCGACCGCGGTGGGAGCTTTCTTT
NA	TRBJ2-5	NA	TRBV7-9	CASEARTEGETQYF	TGTGCCAGCGAGGCCAGGACAGAAGGGGAGACCCAGTACTTC
NA	TRBJ1-1	NA	TRBV29-1	CSASVVPGQNTEAFF	TGCAGCGCCTCCGTGGTCCCGGGACAGAACACTGAAGCTTTCTTT
NA	TRBJ2-3	many	TRBV5-1	CASSLIPNTDTQYF	TGCGCCAGCAGCTTGATCCCAAACACAGATACGCAGTATTTT
TRBD1	TRBJ2-5	NA	TRBV20-1	CSADASDRGGEETQYF	TGCAGTGCTGACGCCTCCGACAGGGGAGGTGAAGAGACCCAGTACTTC
NA	TRBJ2-2	few	TRBV27	CASSLWSGDDLGELFF	TGTGCCAGCAGTTTATGGTCAGGGGATGACCTTGGGGAGCTGTTTTTT
NA	TRBJ2-3	NA	TRBV18	CASSPAGQADTQYF	TGTGCCAGCTCACCGGCGGGTCAAGCAGATACGCAGTATTTT
NA	TRBJ2-1	NA	TRBV5-6	CASSLGSIRGNEQFF	TGTGCCAGCAGCTTGGGGTCGATTAGGGGAAATGAGCAGTTCTTC
NA	TRBJ2-5	NA	TRBV20-1	CSASRELDYQETQYF	TGCAGTGCTAGTAGGGAACTAGATTACCAAGAGACCCAGTACTTC
NA	TRBJ1-5	NA	TRBV20-1	CSARDPNQPQHF	TGCAGTGCTAGAGACCCCAATCAGCCCCAGCATTTT
TRBD2	TRBJ2-1	NA	TRBV7-2	CASSPPGLAGAREQFF	TGTGCCAGCAGCCCCCCGGGACTAGCGGGAGCACGTGAGCAGTTCTTC
TRBD2	TRBJ2-7	NA	TRBV4-1	CASSIAGTGNYGQYF	TGCGCCAGCAGTATAGCGGGAACTGGAAACTACGGGCAGTACTTC
TRBD1	TRBJ1-1	NA	TRBV4-1	CASSQDRDRNTEAFF	TGCGCCAGCAGCCAAGATAGGGACAGGAACACTGAAGCTTTCTTT
NA	TRBJ1-6	few	TRBV4-1	CASSQDWLGSPLHF	TGCGCCAGCAGCCAAGATTGGCTGGGTTCACCCCTCCACTTT
NA	TRBJ1-1	NA	TRBV6-6	CASSYRQGDEAFF	TGTGCCAGCAGTTACCGTCAGGGAGATGAAGCTTTCTTT
NA	TRBJ1-2	few	TRBV4-3	CASSHGTFTYGYTF	TGCGCCAGCAGCCACGGGACTTTCACCTATGGCTACACCTTC
NA	TRBJ2-7	few	TRBV27	CASSPREAYEQYF	TGTGCCAGCAGTCCCAGGGAGGCCTACGAGCAGTACTTC
NA	TRBJ2-1	NA	TRBV7-3	CASSLTWGEQFF	TGTGCCAGCAGCCTTACCTGGGGTGAGCAGTTCTTC
NA	TRBJ2-7	NA	TRBV7-2	CASSLETASYEQYF	TGTGCCAGCAGCTTAGAGACTGCATCCTACGAGCAGTACTTC
TRBD2	TRBJ2-1	few	TRBV19	CASRRTSLNEQFF	TGTGCCAGTCGGAGGACTAGTCTCAATGAGCAGTTCTTC
TRBD1	TRBJ1-1	NA	TRBV10-3	CAISENFGQGGMNTEAFF	TGTGCCATCAGTGAGAATTTCGGTCAGGGGGGCATGAACACTGAAGCTTTCTTT
TRBD1	TRBJ1-2	once	TRBV6-5	CASSTRDSYGYTF	TGTGCCAGCAGTACACGGGACAGCTATGGCTACACCTTC
NA	TRBJ2-2	NA	TRBV5-5	CASSFRDLPDGELFF	TGTGCCAGCAGCTTCCGGGACCTCCCCGACGGGGAGCTGTTTTTT
TRBD1	TRBJ2-1	few	TRBV25-1	CASTGDRDYNEQFF	TGTGCCAGCACAGGGGACAGGGACTACAATGAGCAGTTCTTC
NA	TRBJ1-2	few	TRBV7-2	CAAAGFLNYGYTF	TGTGCCGCCGCAGGGTTTCTTAACTATGGCTACACCTTC
NA	TRBJ2-2	NA	TRBV12-3/TRBV12-4	CASSPLRGESNTGELFF	TGTGCCAGCAGTCCCCTAAGAGGGGAATCGAACACCGGGGAGCTGTTTTTT
TRBD1	TRBJ1-1	NA	TRBV6-2/TRBV6-3	CASRTGQTNTEAFF	TGTGCCAGCAGGACGGGACAGACGAACACTGAAGCTTTCTTT
NA	TRBJ2-7	few	TRBV2	CASSESASYEQYF	TGTGCCAGCAGTGAATCGGCCTCCTACGAGCAGTACTTC